The present T cell receptor (beta chain) was sequenced within a study of blood T cell repertoires in COVID-19. Study summary: Acute and convalescent COVID-19 specimens originated in the United States, Italy and Spain. Sample material is recorded as cDNA or gDNA derived from T cells, B-cell-depleted T cells, or PBMCs.

Sequencing used immunoSEQ multiplex PCR; TCRdb keeps in-frame clones, though not all of them. This sample has 150,000 to 200,000 clones, with about 86% found just once. The CDR3 has 14 amino acids. Trimming took 4 bases from V and 4 from J, leaving 13 bases between them. CDR1 is MDHEN, CDR2 SYDVKM, per germline. Input material: peripheral blood. V gene TRBV28 combines with J gene TRBJ1-1, with TRBD1 as a possible D gene (6 bases). This clonotype originated in a man aged 50 to 60 with active or convalescent COVID-19. The chain's CDR3 is CASSSGGGGTEAFF. As DNA, the CDR3 is TGTGCCAGCAGTTCTGGAGGGGGGGGCACTGAAGCTTTCTTT. The full variable domain, with the rest looked up from reference TRBV28 and TRBJ1-1, is DVKVTQSSRYLVKRTGEKVFLECVQDMDHENMFWYRQDPGLGLRLIYFSYDVKMKEKGDIPEGYSVSREKKERFSLILESASTNQTSMYLCASSSGGGGTEAFFGQGTRLTVV.